These T cell receptor beta chains were read from a single sample in a study of vaccination and CD4 T cells after COVID-19. These TCRs' antigens remain unknown. MiXCR, run by TCRdb on the PCR reads, gives a single entry per CDR3 protein. The table lists fewer than 20,000 distinct CDR3 sequences, 42% of them singletons. The source was CD4+ T cells from blood, cultured in vitro, collected before SARS-CoV-2 vaccination. The receptors were sampled from a human donor who received a COVID-19 vaccine. CDR3s include the opening cysteine and the closing phenylalanine or tryptophan. The order of the fields is V gene, D gene, CDR3 protein. D genes are given only for firm matches.

TRBV19	TRBD1	CASSIDSTGADTQYF
TRBV5-1	-	CASSLTLQGWDTIYF
TRBV5-1	-	CASSLAVYSNQPQHF
TRBV20-1	-	CSAKGEAPDTQYF
TRBV19	TRBD1	CASAPSGGPGGYTF
TRBV12-3/TRBV12-4	TRBD1	CASRGQGFGELFF
TRBV7-6	TRBD1	CASSYTGGGGELFF
TRBV6-5	-	CASSYGPSDTQYF
TRBV7-9	-	CASSPRRLTDNFSNQPQHF
TRBV2	TRBD2	CAWTSGGMDTQYF
TRBV7-2	TRBD1	CASSSGTGYTSTDTQYF
TRBV6-1	TRBD2	CASSPLAETYEQYF
TRBV19	TRBD1	CASSPQGATEAFF